These 3 T cell receptor beta chains came from one sample sequenced in a study of immune evolution from preneoplasia to lung adenocarcinoma. Assay used: immunoSEQ multiplex PCR; TCRdb lists only in-frame clones, some missing. The repertoire holds thousands of clones, 79% seen once, with about 20% in the top ten. Sample: FFPE adjacent normal lung tissue. The receptors stem from a person aged 55-80 years with lung adenocarcinoma.

The gene calls are TRBV19 and TRBJ2-7, with D perhaps TRBD1 (6 bases). The germline V gene encodes CDR1 LNHDA and CDR2 SQIVND (reference sequence). CDR3 length equals 15 residues. V lost 0 bases and J lost 0, with 9 bases in between. CDR3 DNA sequence: TGTGCCAGTAGTATAGAAGGGACAACCTCCTACGAGCAGTACTTC. Residues: CASSIEGTTSYEQYF. Looking up the rest from reference TRBV19 and TRBJ2-7 gives the full variable domain: DGGITQSPKYLFRKEGQNVTLSCEQNLNHDAMYWYRQDPGQGLRLIYYSQIVNDFQKGDIAEGYSVSREKKESFPLTVTSAQKNPTAFYLCASSIEGTTSYEQYFGPGTRLTVT.

The chain has TRBV4-2 and TRBJ1-2, with D hard to call. CDR3 length: 14 residues. Germline CDR1 and CDR2: LGHNA and YNFKEQ. V gave up 3 bases and J gave up 6 bases, with 14 bases separating them. CDR3 bases: TGTGCCAGCAGCCACTCAGACCAAGGCGATGGCTACACCTTC. Protein product: CASSHSDQGDGYTF.

The chain couples TRBV7-9 to TRBJ2-6, with 9 nucleotides matching TRBD1. This CDR3 has 16 amino acids. The germline gives CDR1 SEHNR, CDR2 FQNEAQ (reference sequence). V dropped 3 bases and J dropped 3; count of bases not matched to a gene: 3. This CDR3 reads CASSFDRGNGANVLTF. The CDR3, as DNA: TGTGCCAGCAGCTTTGACAGGGGGAATGGGGCCAACGTCCTGACTTTC. The full variable domain, completed using reference TRBV7-9 and TRBJ2-6, is DTGVSQNPRHKITKRGQNVTFRCDPISEHNRLYWYRQTLGQGPEFLTYFQNEAQLEKSRLLSDRFSAERPKGSFSTLEIQRTEQGDSAMYLCASSFDRGNGANVLTFGAGSRLTVL.